This is a list of T cell receptor beta chains from one sample in a study of blood T cell repertoires in COVID-19. TCRdb keeps only in-frame clones here, not all; method: immunoSEQ multiplex PCR. Here the sample spans roughly 16,000 clones, about 90% being singletons. What was sequenced was peripheral blood. The receptors originated from a human donor in a cohort sampled during active COVID-19. Both conserved end residues are trimmed from each CDR3. Each record gives: J gene, V gene, CDR3 length, D gene, CDR3 protein. D genes are given only for firm matches.

TRBJ2-1 TRBV27 10 - ASSYEGNEQF
TRBJ2-3 TRBV15 15 TRBD2 ATSRDMGAGVMDTQY
TRBJ2-1 TRBV5-1 13 TRBD2 ASSGPSGIGNEQF
TRBJ1-5 TRBV16 12 - ASSQFPTVQPQH
TRBJ1-4 TRBV27 13 TRBD1 ASSLTGPTNEKLF
TRBJ1-4 TRBV27 13 - ASSFRWQGNEKLF
TRBJ2-5 TRBV18 12 TRBD2 ASSGLAGRETQY
TRBJ1-2 TRBV29-1 10 TRBD1 STGTENYGYT
TRBJ2-7 TRBV18 12 - ASSPPSGAYEQY
TRBJ2-1 TRBV29-1 14 TRBD2 SVLVLSGGARNEQF
TRBJ1-2 TRBV10-2 14 - ASSDAGPTGVYGYT
TRBJ1-2 TRBV9 14 TRBD1 ASSVAPGQGDYGYT
TRBJ2-1 TRBV10-3 13 TRBD2 AISESASGGVEQF
TRBJ2-2 TRBV28 9 - ASSRAGELF
TRBJ2-5 TRBV5-1 12 - ASSSGASSETQY
TRBJ1-5 TRBV27 13 - ASSPSRQTNQPQH
TRBJ1-2 TRBV4-2 13 TRBD1 ASSPQRDRVYGYT
TRBJ2-1 TRBV27 13 - ASSPDYPAYNEQF
TRBJ2-5 TRBV5-1 12 - ASSKQGGQETQY
TRBJ2-5 TRBV28 13 TRBD2 ASSTKLAGVETQY
TRBJ1-2 TRBV13 11 - ASSLVGGDGYT
TRBJ1-2 TRBV14 11 - ASSTGYRYGYT
TRBJ2-7 TRBV5-1 12 - ASSWGDGSYEQY
TRBJ2-7 TRBV4-2 13 - ASSQAGGTSGEQY
TRBJ1-5 TRBV6-1 15 TRBD1 ASSDPPGTGGNQPQH
TRBJ2-6 TRBV4-2 14 TRBD2 ASSRSGNSGANVLT
TRBJ2-7 TRBV6-2/TRBV6-3 11 - ASSYGPVGEQY
TRBJ2-7 TRBV19 11 - ASSGRFYDEQY
TRBJ2-7 TRBV11-3 14 TRBD2 ASKSGTSGSSDEQY
TRBJ1-1 TRBV7-2 12 - ASSPLGGYTEAF